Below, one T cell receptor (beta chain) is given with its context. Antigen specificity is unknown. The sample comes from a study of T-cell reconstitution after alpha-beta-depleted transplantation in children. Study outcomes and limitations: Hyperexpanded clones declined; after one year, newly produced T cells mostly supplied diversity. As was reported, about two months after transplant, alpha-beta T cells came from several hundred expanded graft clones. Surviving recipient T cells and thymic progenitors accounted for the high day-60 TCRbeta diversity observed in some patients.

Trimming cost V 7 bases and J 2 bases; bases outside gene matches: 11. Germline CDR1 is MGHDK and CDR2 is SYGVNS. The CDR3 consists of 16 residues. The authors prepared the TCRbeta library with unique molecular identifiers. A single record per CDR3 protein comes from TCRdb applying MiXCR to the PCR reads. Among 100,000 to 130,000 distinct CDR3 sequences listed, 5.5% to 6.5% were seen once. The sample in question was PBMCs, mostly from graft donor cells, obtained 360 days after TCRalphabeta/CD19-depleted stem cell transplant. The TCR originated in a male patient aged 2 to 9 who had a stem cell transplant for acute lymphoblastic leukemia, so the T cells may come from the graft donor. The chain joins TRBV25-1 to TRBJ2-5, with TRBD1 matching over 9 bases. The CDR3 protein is CASKERTGVPQETQYF. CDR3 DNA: TGTGCCAGCAAAGAGAGGACAGGGGTCCCTCAAGAGACCCAGTACTTC.